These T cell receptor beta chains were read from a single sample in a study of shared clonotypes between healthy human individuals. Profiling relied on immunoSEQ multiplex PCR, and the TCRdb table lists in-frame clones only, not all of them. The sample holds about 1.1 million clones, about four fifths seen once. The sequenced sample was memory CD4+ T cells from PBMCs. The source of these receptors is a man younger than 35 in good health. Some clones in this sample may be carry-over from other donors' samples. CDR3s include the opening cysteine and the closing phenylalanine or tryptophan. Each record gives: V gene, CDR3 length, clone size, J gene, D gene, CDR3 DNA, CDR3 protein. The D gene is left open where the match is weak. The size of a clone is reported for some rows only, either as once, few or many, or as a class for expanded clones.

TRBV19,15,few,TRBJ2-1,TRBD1,TGTGCCAGTAGCCCCGGGACAGGGGCCTACAATGAGCAGTTCTTC,CASSPGTGAYNEQFF
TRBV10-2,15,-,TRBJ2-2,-,TGCGCCAGCAGACTCTCGCGATCGAACACCGGGGAGCTGTTTTTT,CASRLSRSNTGELFF
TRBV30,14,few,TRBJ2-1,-,TGTGCCTGGAGTAGGTGGGGCGCCTACAATGAGCAGTTCTTC,CAWSRWGAYNEQFF
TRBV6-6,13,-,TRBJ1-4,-,TGTGCCAGCAGCCAATCCTTCGCTGAAAAACTGTTTTTT,CASSQSFAEKLFF
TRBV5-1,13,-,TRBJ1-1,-,TGCGCCAGCAGCTTGGCGGCGGACACTGAAGCTTTCTTT,CASSLAADTEAFF
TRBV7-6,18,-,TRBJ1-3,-,TGTGCCAGCAGCTTAAGCGTGGCAGGGCTCCGCTCTGGAAACACCATATATTTT,CASSLSVAGLRSGNTIYF
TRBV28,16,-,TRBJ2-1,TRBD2,TGTGCCAGCAGAACACAGCGGGGGGGCCTAAACAATGAGCAGTTCTTC,CASRTQRGGLNNEQFF
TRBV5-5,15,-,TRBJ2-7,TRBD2,TGTGCCAGCAGCCCATGGGCGCGGGAGTCCTACGAGCAGTACTTC,CASSPWARESYEQYF
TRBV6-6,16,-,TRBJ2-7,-,TGTGCCAGCAGCAACTACCGGGACGGACGTGCCTACGAGCAGTACTTC,CASSNYRDGRAYEQYF
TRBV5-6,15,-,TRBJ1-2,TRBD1,TGTGCCAGCAGCTCGGGGACAGGGGGGATCTATGGCTACACCTTC,CASSSGTGGIYGYTF
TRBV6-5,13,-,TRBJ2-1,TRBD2,TGTGCCAGCGCCCGACTAGCGGGCAATGAGCAGTTCTTC,CASARLAGNEQFF
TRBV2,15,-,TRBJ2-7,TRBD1,TGTGCCAGCACTTCGAAGGGGCAGGGGGTAGGCGAGCAGTACTTC,CASTSKGQGVGEQYF
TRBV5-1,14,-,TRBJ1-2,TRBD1,TGCGCCAGCAGCTTGGTCCCGCCGGGGACAGGGAACACCTTC,CASSLVPPGTGNTF
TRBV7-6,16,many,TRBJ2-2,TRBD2,TGTGCCAGCAGCCAACTAGCGGGAGGAGACACCGGGGAGCTGTTTTTT,CASSQLAGGDTGELFF
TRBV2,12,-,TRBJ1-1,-,TGTGCCAGCAGTCGACTTAACACTGAAGCTTTCTTT,CASSRLNTEAFF
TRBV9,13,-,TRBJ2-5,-,TGTGCCAGCAGCGTAGCAGGGTTTGAGACCCAGTACTTC,CASSVAGFETQYF
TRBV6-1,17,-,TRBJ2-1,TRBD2,TGTGCCAGCAGTGAACGGGGGGGAGCGGGAGGGTACAATGAGCAGTTCTTC,CASSERGGAGGYNEQFF
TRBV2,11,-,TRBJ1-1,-,TGTGCCAGCAGTGAATGGACGGAAGCTTTCTTT,CASSEWTEAFF
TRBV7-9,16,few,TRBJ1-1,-,TGTGCCAGCAGCTTAGGTGCCGGGGAAAAAGTCACTGAAGCTTTCTTT,CASSLGAGEKVTEAFF
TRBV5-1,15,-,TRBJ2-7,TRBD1,TGCGCCAGCAGGTTTCTCCGGGACAGATCCTACGAGCAGTACTTC,CASRFLRDRSYEQYF
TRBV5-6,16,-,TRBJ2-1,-,TGTGCCAGCAGCTTGGATGGAGGGGTCGTCCACAATGAGCAGTTCTTC,CASSLDGGVVHNEQFF
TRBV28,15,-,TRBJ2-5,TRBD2,TGTGCCAGCAGTCCAGGACTAGCGTTCCAAGAGACCCAGTACTTC,CASSPGLAFQETQYF
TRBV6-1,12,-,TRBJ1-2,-,TGTGCCAGCAGTGACGGACCTGGGCGCTACACCTTC,CASSDGPGRYTF
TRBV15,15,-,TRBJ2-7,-,TGTGCCACCAGCAGAGATCGGACGGCAACCCACGAGCAGTACTTC,CATSRDRTATHEQYF
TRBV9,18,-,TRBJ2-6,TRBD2,TGTGCCAGCAGCGTAGGTACTAGCGGGAGGTCTGGGGCCAACGTCCTGACTTTC,CASSVGTSGRSGANVLTF
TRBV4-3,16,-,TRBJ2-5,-,TGCGCCAGCAGCCCAACTAGCAGACAGTACCAAGAGACCCAGTACTTC,CASSPTSRQYQETQYF
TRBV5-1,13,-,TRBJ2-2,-,TGCGCCAGCTCTCAAGGGGACACCGGGGAGCTGTTTTTT,CASSQGDTGELFF
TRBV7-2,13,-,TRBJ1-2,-,TGTGCCAGCAGCTCGACCTCCGGGCTTGGCTACACCTTC,CASSSTSGLGYTF
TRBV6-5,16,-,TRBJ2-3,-,TGTGCCAGCAGTTACTCAGGGACCCCCAACGCAGATACGCAGTATTTT,CASSYSGTPNADTQYF
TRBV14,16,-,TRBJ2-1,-,TGTGCCAGCAGCCAAGACCGCGGGGAGACCTACAATGAGCAGTTCTTC,CASSQDRGETYNEQFF
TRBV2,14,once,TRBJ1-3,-,TGTGCCAGCAGTCTGGGGACCGCTACAAGCACCATATATTTT,CASSLGTATSTIYF
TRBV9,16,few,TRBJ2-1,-,TGTGCCAGCAGCGCGGATGGGGACCTAGCCCCCCATGAGCAGTTCTTC,CASSADGDLAPHEQFF
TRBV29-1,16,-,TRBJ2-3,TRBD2,TGCAGCGTTGAGATTTCTAGCGGCTTTAGCACAGATACGCAGTATTTT,CSVEISSGFSTDTQYF
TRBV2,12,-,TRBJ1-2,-,TGTGCCAGCAGGCGGACAGACTATGGCTACACCTTC,CASRRTDYGYTF
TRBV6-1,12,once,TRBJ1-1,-,TGTGCCAGCGGAACCTTTGAAGGCGAGGCTTTCTTT,CASGTFEGEAFF
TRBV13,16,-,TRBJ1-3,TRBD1,TGTGCCAGCAGTCAACAGGGGGACCACTCTGGAAACACCATATATTTT,CASSQQGDHSGNTIYF
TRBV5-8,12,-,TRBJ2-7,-,TGTGCCAGCAGGACGTGGTCCTACGAGCAGTACTTC,CASRTWSYEQYF
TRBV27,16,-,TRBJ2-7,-,TGTGCCAGCAGTTTCTACGGCGCCAACCTCCTCTACGAGCAGTACTTC,CASSFYGANLLYEQYF
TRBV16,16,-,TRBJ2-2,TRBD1,TGTGCCAGCAGCCAATTTGGACAGGGGGCGGCCGGGGAGCTGTTTTTT,CASSQFGQGAAGELFF
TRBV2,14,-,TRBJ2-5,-,TGTGCCAGCAGCCAGATACAGGGAGAGGCGACCCAGTACTTC,CASSQIQGEATQYF
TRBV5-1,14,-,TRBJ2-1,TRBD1,TGCGCCAGCAGCCCAGACAGGGGTGTAAGTGAGCAGTTCTTC,CASSPDRGVSEQFF
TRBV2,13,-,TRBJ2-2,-,TGTGCCAGCACCCGATTAAGCGCCGGGGAGCTGTTTTTT,CASTRLSAGELFF
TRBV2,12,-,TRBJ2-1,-,TGTGCCAGCAGTCTTAATAACAATGAGCAGTTCTTC,CASSLNNNEQFF